Below are 6 T cell receptor beta chains sequenced from a single sample in a study of regulatory T cells in long-lasting Graves disease. Time point specified: persistent/refractory GD, antithyroid drugs over 5 years with positive TRAb. Following extraction of RNA from PBMCs, that RNA was used to make the TCR library. CDR3-region Arm-PCR and iRepertoire HTBI primers produced the TCR beta libraries. TCRdb re-analysed the multiplex PCR reads in MiXCR, keeping a single row per CDR3 protein. The sample contains a few hundred thousand distinct CDR3 sequences, roughly 25% of which appear only once. The sample in question was peripheral blood mononuclear cells (PBMCs), obtained when the disease was refractory, from a patient treated with antithyroid drugs. These receptors came from a woman aged 35 to 49 with Graves disease.

This clonotype was seen many times. The chain recombines TRBV7-8 with TRBJ1-1; 7 bases fit TRBD1. This CDR3 is 14 amino acids long. Germline V lookup: CDR1 SGHVS, CDR2 FQNEAQ. V shed 3 bases and J 4 bases; nucleotides not matched to a gene: 5. CDR3 residues: CASSLRAGGTEAFF. DNA of the CDR3: TGTGCCAGCAGCTTGCGGGCAGGGGGCACTGAAGCTTTCTTT.

V is TRBV20-1 and J is TRBJ1-5, with D tentatively TRBD1 (6 bases). The germline gives CDR1 DFQATT, CDR2 SNEGSKA (reference sequence). V was trimmed by 3 bases and J by 2 bases, leaving 17 bases between them. This CDR3 spans 16 amino acids. The CDR3 DNA follows: TGCAGTGCTAGGGTCCAAAGGGGGGGTCGCAATCAGCCCCAGCATTTT. It translates to CSARVQRGGRNQPQHF.

This clonotype was found a few times. CDR3 sequence: CATRTGGIYGYTF. The CDR3 DNA sequence: TGTGCCACCAGGACAGGGGGCATCTATGGCTACACCTTC. This chain links TRBV28 with TRBJ1-2; TRBD1 aligns across 11 bases. Germline V lookup: CDR1 MDHEN, CDR2 SYDVKM. V shed 10 bases and J 4 bases; nucleotides not matched to a gene: 5. The CDR3 is made up of 13 amino acids.

The CDR3 region is CSAPRTATDTQYF. In nucleotides, the CDR3 is TGCAGTGCTCCGCGGACAGCTACAGATACGCAGTATTTT. V gene TRBV20-1 combines with J gene TRBJ2-3, with D perhaps matching TRBD1 (6 bases). The CDR3 has 13 residues. Per the germline V gene, CDR1 is DFQATT and CDR2 is SNEGSKA (reference sequence). Trimming stripped 5 bases from V and 3 bases from J, with 12 bases between.

In its sample, this clonotype was seen many times. The chain uses TRBV28 and TRBJ1-5; D unresolved. Germline V gene sequence: CDR1 MDHEN, CDR2 SYDVKM. V was shortened by 2 bases and J by 3 bases, with 14 bases between the two germline ends. This CDR3 is built from 16 residues. For the CDR3, the DNA is TGTGCCAGCAGTTTAGCGGTGTCAAGGAACAATCAGCCCCAGCATTTT. Protein: CASSLAVSRNNQPQHF.

This clonotype was observed a few times. The rearrangement uses TRBV28 and TRBJ1-3; D is perhaps TRBD1 (5 bases). The V gene lost 4 bases and the J gene lost 2 bases, with 15 bases spanning the gap. This CDR3 contains 16 residues. CDR1 is MDHEN, CDR2 SYDVKM, per germline. CDR3 loop: CASSYSEGPTGNTIYF. The CDR3 nucleotides are TGTGCCAGCAGTTACTCAGAGGGGCCCACTGGAAACACCATATATTTT. Variable domain in full (rest from reference TRBV28 and TRBJ1-3): DVKVTQSSRYLVKRTGEKVFLECVQDMDHENMFWYRQDPGLGLRLIYFSYDVKMKEKGDIPEGYSVSREKKERFSLILESASTNQTSMYLCASSYSEGPTGNTIYFGEGSWLTVV.